A single TCR beta chain is shown here with its context. The sample is drawn from a study of blood T cell repertoires in COVID-19. Whole-study context: The origin of the acute and convalescent COVID-19 samples was the United States, Italy and Spain.

The CDR3 is 13 residues long. Between the trimmed V and J ends, which lost 5 bases and 4 bases, there was a span of 12 bases. The germline CDR1 and CDR2 sequences are MNHEY and SVGAGI. Sequenced by immunoSEQ multiplex PCR; TCRdb stores in-frame clones only, minus some. The table has some 200,000 clones, around 73% seen once. The J gene is TRBJ2-7, the V gene TRBV6-5; D is unresolved. The sample consisted of PBMCs or T cells enriched from blood (not recorded which). The sequence was collected from a woman between 50 and 59 years old who had recovered from COVID-19. CDR3 in DNA: TGTGCCAGCAGTCAAAATCCACTTTACGAGCAGTACTTC. It yields the protein CASSQNPLYEQYF.